The rows below give T cell receptor beta chains drawn from one sample of a study of T-cell memory formation after mild COVID-19. From the 5' RACE reads, TCRdb called clonotypes with MiXCR, one entry per CDR3 protein. The data contain under 200,000 distinct CDR3 sequences, more than 9% of them seen just once; the ten biggest clones take up roughly 3.8%. Specimen: PBMCs or a T cell subset sorted from them (not recorded which). The receptors were sampled from a man aged 18 to 29 who had mild COVID-19 (a few samples of this study predate the infection). Cell type and time point are not known. Each CDR3 is given with its conserved first and last residue. The D gene is left open where the match is weak. Size tells how often a clone was seen (once, few, many) or the class of an expanded clone, and some rows leave it out.

clone_size	v_call	d_call	j_call	cdr3_aa	cdr3_nt
many	TRBV4-3	NA	TRBJ2-1	CASSQGAGVYNEQFF	TGCGCCAGCAGCCAAGGGGCAGGGGTCTACAATGAGCAGTTCTTC
NA	TRBV7-2	NA	TRBJ2-1	CASSLDTGHNEQFF	TGTGCCAGCAGCTTAGATACAGGTCACAATGAGCAGTTCTTC
many	TRBV6-6	NA	TRBJ1-2	CASGGYTF	TGTGCCAGCGGTGGCTACACCTTC
NA	TRBV5-1	NA	TRBJ1-2	CASSQDRPYYGYTF	TGCGCCAGCAGCCAAGACAGGCCTTACTATGGCTACACCTTC
few	TRBV7-8	NA	TRBJ2-1	CASSLTGTLYNEQFF	TGTGCCAGCAGCTTAACCGGGACACTTTACAATGAGCAGTTCTTC
many	TRBV5-1	NA	TRBJ1-5	CASSLYGGYSQPQHF	TGCGCCAGCAGCTTGTATGGGGGATACAGTCAGCCCCAGCATTTT
few	TRBV5-6	TRBD2	TRBJ2-7	CASKRSGRAYEQYF	TGTGCCAGCAAAAGGTCAGGGAGGGCCTACGAGCAGTACTTC
once	TRBV3-1	NA	TRBJ1-1	CASSQATEAFF	TGTGCCAGCAGCCAAGCGACTGAAGCTTTCTTT
few	TRBV5-1	TRBD1	TRBJ1-1	CASSPGQGVANTEAFF	TGCGCCAGCAGCCCTGGACAGGGGGTCGCGAACACTGAAGCTTTCTTT
few	TRBV5-1	TRBD2	TRBJ2-5	CASSLEGLVQETQYF	TGCGCCAGCAGCTTGGAGGGACTAGTCCAAGAGACCCAGTACTTC
NA	TRBV7-2	NA	TRBJ1-4	CASSFQSSNEKLFF	TGTGCCAGCAGCTTTCAGTCCTCTAATGAAAAACTGTTTTTT
NA	TRBV5-1	TRBD2	TRBJ2-3	CASSAGTSGTDTQYF	TGCGCCAGCAGCGCCGGGACTAGCGGCACAGATACGCAGTATTTT
few	TRBV3-1	NA	TRBJ2-7	CASSQDWARGSYEQYF	TGTGCCAGCAGCCAAGATTGGGCCAGGGGATCCTACGAGCAGTACTTC
NA	TRBV5-6	TRBD2	TRBJ2-1	CASSVGLAVRSYNEQFF	TGTGCCAGCAGCGTGGGACTAGCGGTCCGCTCCTACAATGAGCAGTTCTTC
NA	TRBV20-1	NA	TRBJ2-3	CSAPQSTDTQYF	TGCAGTGCCCCCCAGAGCACAGATACGCAGTATTTT
NA	TRBV20-1	TRBD1	TRBJ1-4	CSALGTEAATNEKLFF	TGCAGTGCGCTTGGGACAGAGGCTGCAACTAATGAAAAACTGTTTTTT
few	TRBV30	NA	TRBJ1-5	CAWSEALNQPQHF	TGTGCCTGGAGTGAGGCCCTCAATCAGCCCCAGCATTTT
NA	TRBV7-2	TRBD1	TRBJ1-1	CASSYRTGGTEAFF	TGTGCCAGCAGCTACCGGACAGGGGGGACTGAAGCTTTCTTT
NA	TRBV11-2	NA	TRBJ2-7	CASSLVSEYEQYF	TGTGCCAGCAGCTTAGTGTCAGAATACGAGCAGTACTTC
NA	TRBV7-7	NA	TRBJ2-5	CASSPRRGASGETQYF	TGTGCCAGCAGCCCACGCCGAGGGGCCTCAGGAGAGACCCAGTACTTC
many	TRBV11-2	TRBD1	TRBJ2-6	CASSRGQGIFSGANVLTF	TGTGCCAGCAGCCGCGGACAGGGGATCTTTTCTGGGGCCAACGTCCTGACTTTC
many	TRBV20-1	NA	TRBJ2-4	CSAAGGAGLAKNIQYF	TGCAGTGCTGCCGGTGGGGCGGGCCTAGCCAAAAACATTCAGTACTTC
NA	TRBV6-1	TRBD1	TRBJ1-2	CASSALGTGIYGYTF	TGTGCCAGCAGTGCTTTGGGGACAGGAATTTATGGCTACACCTTC
few	TRBV6-5	TRBD1	TRBJ1-6	CASSQETGATPLHF	TGTGCCAGCAGTCAGGAGACAGGGGCGACACCCCTCCACTTT
few	TRBV7-9	NA	TRBJ2-5	CASSFGLSRGTQYF	TGTGCCAGCAGCTTCGGACTATCTAGGGGGACCCAGTACTTC
many	TRBV24-1	NA	TRBJ2-3	CATSLGLGTQYF	TGTGCCACCAGTCTGGGTCTTGGTACGCAGTATTTT
few	TRBV6-6	NA	TRBJ2-2	CASSYSGRGLTGELFF	TGTGCCAGCAGTTACTCGGGCAGGGGTTTAACCGGGGAGCTGTTTTTT
NA	TRBV20-1	NA	TRBJ2-7	CSARARPASLYEQYF	TGCAGTGCTAGAGCCCGCCCGGCCTCCCTCTACGAGCAGTACTTC
NA	TRBV6-1	NA	TRBJ2-1	CASSDFGPRDEQFF	TGTGCCAGCAGTGATTTCGGGCCGAGGGATGAGCAGTTCTTC
few	TRBV5-1	NA	TRBJ1-1	CASSRGGPPTEAFF	TGCGCCAGCAGCCGCGGAGGGCCTCCCACTGAAGCTTTCTTT
once	TRBV7-7	NA	TRBJ2-5	CASSTSRGEETQYF	TGTGCTAGCAGCACGTCGAGAGGGGAAGAGACCCAGTACTTC
NA	TRBV21-1	NA	TRBJ1-1	CATGTQGSRMNTEAFF	TGTGCCACCGGGACACAGGGGTCGAGGATGAACACTGAAGCTTTCTTT
NA	TRBV5-5	NA	TRBJ2-3	CASSPRGGGQDTQYF	TGTGCCAGCAGCCCGAGGGGAGGGGGTCAAGATACGCAGTATTTT
NA	TRBV4-3	TRBD1	TRBJ2-2	CASSQAAGTGGSSTGELFF	TGCGCCAGCAGCCAAGCTGCTGGGACAGGGGGATCGAGCACCGGGGAGCTGTTTTTT
NA	TRBV2	NA	TRBJ2-1	CASSVQRGKRDNEQFF	TGTGCCAGCAGTGTACAACGGGGGAAGAGGGACAATGAGCAGTTCTTC
few	TRBV4-3	NA	TRBJ1-3	CASSHPHGGGNTIYF	TGCGCCAGCAGCCACCCTCACGGCGGCGGAAACACCATATATTTT
NA	TRBV6-1	NA	TRBJ2-6	CASSELAGSSGANVLTF	TGTGCCAGCAGTGAACTGGCAGGCAGTTCTGGGGCCAACGTCCTGACTTTC
NA	TRBV5-1	NA	TRBJ1-1	CASSFRGRDTEAFF	TGCGCCAGCAGCTTTCGGGGCAGAGACACTGAAGCTTTCTTT
NA	TRBV5-4	NA	TRBJ1-1	CASSLGPGMNTEAFF	TGTGCCAGCAGCTTGGGTCCGGGCATGAACACTGAAGCTTTCTTT
NA	TRBV7-2	NA	TRBJ2-1	CASSPRTAVEQFF	TGTGCCAGCAGCCCACGAACAGCCGTTGAGCAGTTCTTC
many	TRBV12-3/TRBV12-4	NA	TRBJ1-1	CASRITEAFF	TGTGCCAGCCGCATAACTGAAGCTTTCTTT
many	TRBV20-1	NA	TRBJ1-2	CSASGGGARSYTF	TGCAGTGCGTCCGGAGGTGGGGCGCGTAGCTACACCTTC
few	TRBV6-5	TRBD2	TRBJ2-5	CASSPTSGVQETQYF	TGTGCCAGCAGCCCTACTAGCGGGGTCCAAGAGACCCAGTACTTC
many	TRBV5-1	TRBD2	TRBJ2-5	CASSFSGGDETQYF	TGCGCCAGCAGCTTTAGCGGGGGGGACGAGACCCAGTACTTC
NA	TRBV27	TRBD1	TRBJ2-5	CASSMTGRKTQYF	TGTGCCAGCAGTATGACAGGGCGGAAGACCCAGTACTTC
NA	TRBV4-2	NA	TRBJ2-1	CASSQGGGTTNEQFF	TGTGCCAGCAGCCAAGGGGGTGGCACAACCAATGAGCAGTTCTTC